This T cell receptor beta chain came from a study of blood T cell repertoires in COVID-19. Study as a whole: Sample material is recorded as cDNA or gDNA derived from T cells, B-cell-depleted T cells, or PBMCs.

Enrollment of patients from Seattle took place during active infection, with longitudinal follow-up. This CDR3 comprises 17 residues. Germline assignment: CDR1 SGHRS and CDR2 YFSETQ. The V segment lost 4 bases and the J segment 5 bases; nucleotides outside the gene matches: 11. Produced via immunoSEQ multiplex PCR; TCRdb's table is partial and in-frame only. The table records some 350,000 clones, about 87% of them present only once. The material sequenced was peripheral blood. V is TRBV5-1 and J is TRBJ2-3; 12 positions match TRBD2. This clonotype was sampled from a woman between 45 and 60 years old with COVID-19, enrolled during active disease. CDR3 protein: CASSTTTSGRSRDTQYF. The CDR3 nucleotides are TGCGCCAGCAGCACCACTACTAGCGGGAGGTCGAGAGATACGCAGTATTTT. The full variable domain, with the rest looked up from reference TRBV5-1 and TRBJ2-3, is KAGVTQTPRYLIKTRGQQVTLSCSPISGHRSVSWYQQTPGQGLQFLFEYFSETQRNKGNFPGRFSGRQFSNSRSEMNVSTLELGDSALYLCASSTTTSGRSRDTQYFGPGTRLTVL.